In its sample, the clone carrying this T cell receptor (beta chain) ranks as medium-sized (0.01 to 0.1%). Its cognate antigen is unknown. The V gene end was trimmed by 6 bases and the J gene end by 11 bases; junction bases not matched to a gene: 14. The germline CDR1 and CDR2 sequences are MNHEY and SVGEGT. This CDR3 contains 15 residues. These data come from a study of lung T cells in sarcoidosis with Löfgren's syndrome. One entry per CDR3 protein results from TCRdb running MiXCR on the reads. The data hold some 21,000 distinct CDR3 sequences, with about 21% observed a single time. Regarding the study as a whole: TRAV12-1 and TRBV2 were reportedly most expanded in Löfgren's patients.

This receptor was identified in a human donor with sarcoidosis (Löfgren's syndrome or another form), or a control subject (not recorded which). The material sequenced was CD4+ T cells from bronchoalveolar lavage. The J gene is TRBJ1-1, the V gene TRBV6-2 or TRBV6-3; 11 nucleotides align to TRBD1. The CDR3 bases are TGTGCCAGCAGGGACACCCCTCCGGGGACAGGGGGTGCTTTCTTT. Translation: CASRDTPPGTGGAFF.